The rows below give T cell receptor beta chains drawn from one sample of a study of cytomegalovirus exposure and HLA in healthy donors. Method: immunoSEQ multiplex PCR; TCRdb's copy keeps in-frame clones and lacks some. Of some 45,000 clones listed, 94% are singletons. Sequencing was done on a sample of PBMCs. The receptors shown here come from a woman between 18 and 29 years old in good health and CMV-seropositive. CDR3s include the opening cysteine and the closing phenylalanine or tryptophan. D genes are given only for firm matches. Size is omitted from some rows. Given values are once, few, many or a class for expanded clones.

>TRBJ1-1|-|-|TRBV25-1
TGTGCCAGCAGTGAAGGTGGCGGGTCGAACACTGAAGCTTTCTTT
CASSEGGGSNTEAFF
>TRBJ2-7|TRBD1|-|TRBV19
TGTGCCAGTAGCGACAGGGCGGACCCCTACGAGCAGTACTTC
CASSDRADPYEQYF
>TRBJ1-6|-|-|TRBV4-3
TGCGCCAGCAGCCAAGAGGGAGCGTCCTATAATTCACCCCTCCACTTT
CASSQEGASYNSPLHF
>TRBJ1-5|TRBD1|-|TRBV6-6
TGTGCCAGCAGTTCGGGACAGGGTAATCAGCCCCAGCATTTT
CASSSGQGNQPQHF
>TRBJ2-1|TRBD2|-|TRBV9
TGTGCCAGCAGCGACAGTAGGATAAAGACTAGCGGGAGGAGGGGTGAGCAGTTCTTC
CASSDSRIKTSGRRGEQFF
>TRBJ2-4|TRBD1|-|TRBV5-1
TGCGCCAGCAGCGGGGGACAGGGCAGCAAAAACATTCAGTACTTC
CASSGGQGSKNIQYF
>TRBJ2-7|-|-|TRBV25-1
TGTGCCAGCAGAGACGGGACAACCTACGAGCAGTACTTC
CASRDGTTYEQYF
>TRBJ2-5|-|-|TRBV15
TGTGCCACCAGCATAAACGGACAACAAGAGACCCAGTACTTC
CATSINGQQETQYF
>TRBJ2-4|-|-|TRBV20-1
TGCAGTGCTAGAGGGCTTAACATTCAGTACTTC
CSARGLNIQYF
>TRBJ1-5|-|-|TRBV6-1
TGTGCCAGCAGTGACAGGGTCGGTCAGCCCCAGCATTTT
CASSDRVGQPQHF
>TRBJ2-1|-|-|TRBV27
TGTGCCAGCACCCAACGGCGGAGTCAATACAATGAGCAGTTCTTC
CASTQRRSQYNEQFF
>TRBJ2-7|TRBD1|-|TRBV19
TGTGCCAGTAGTATATTCCCCGGGACAGGGGACCACGAGCAGTACTTC
CASSIFPGTGDHEQYF
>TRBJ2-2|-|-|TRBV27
TGTGCCAGCAGGTCATCCGGGGAGCTGTTTTTT
CASRSSGELFF
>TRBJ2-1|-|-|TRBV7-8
TGTGCCAGCAGCTCCAGCAGGGGAACGGTCGATGAGCAGTTCTTC
CASSSSRGTVDEQFF
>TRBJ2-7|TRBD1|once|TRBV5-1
TGCGCCAGCAGCCCGTCGACAGGGGCCCTCCCCTACGAGCAGTACTTC
CASSPSTGALPYEQYF
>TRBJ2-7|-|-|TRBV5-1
TGCGCCAGCAGCCCGAACCCGGGACTGGTTGACGAGCAGTACTTC
CASSPNPGLVDEQYF
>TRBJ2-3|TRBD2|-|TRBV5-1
TGCGCCAGCAGCTCCGGACTAGCGGGAGTCCCGGCAGATACGCAGTATTTT
CASSSGLAGVPADTQYF